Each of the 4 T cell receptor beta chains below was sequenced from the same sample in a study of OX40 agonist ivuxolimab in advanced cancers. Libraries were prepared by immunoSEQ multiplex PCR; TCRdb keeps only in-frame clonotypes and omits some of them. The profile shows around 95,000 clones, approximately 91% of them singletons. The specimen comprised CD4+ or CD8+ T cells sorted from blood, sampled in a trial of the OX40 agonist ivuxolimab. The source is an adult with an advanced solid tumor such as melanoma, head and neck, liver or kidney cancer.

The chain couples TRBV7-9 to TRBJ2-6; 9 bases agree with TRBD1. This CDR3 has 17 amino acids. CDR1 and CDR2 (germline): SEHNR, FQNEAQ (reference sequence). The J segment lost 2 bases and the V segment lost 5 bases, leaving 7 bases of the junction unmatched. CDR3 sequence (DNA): TGTGCCAGCAGCCCGGGACAGGGCGTAGCTGGGGCCAACGTCCTGACTTTC. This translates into CASSPGQGVAGANVLTF. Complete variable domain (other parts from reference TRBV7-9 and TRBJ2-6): DTGVSQNPRHKITKRGQNVTFRCDPISEHNRLYWYRQTLGQGPEFLTYFQNEAQLEKSRLLSDRFSAERPKGSFSTLEIQRTEQGDSAMYLCASSPGQGVAGANVLTFGAGSRLTVL.

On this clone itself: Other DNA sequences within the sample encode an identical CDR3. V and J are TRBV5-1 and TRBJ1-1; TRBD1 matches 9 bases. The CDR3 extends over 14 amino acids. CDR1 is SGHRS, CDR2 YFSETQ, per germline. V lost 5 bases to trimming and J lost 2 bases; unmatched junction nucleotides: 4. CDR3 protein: CASSPTGGNTEAFF. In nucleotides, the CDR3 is TGCGCCAGCAGTCCGACAGGGGGAAACACTGAAGCTTTCTTT.

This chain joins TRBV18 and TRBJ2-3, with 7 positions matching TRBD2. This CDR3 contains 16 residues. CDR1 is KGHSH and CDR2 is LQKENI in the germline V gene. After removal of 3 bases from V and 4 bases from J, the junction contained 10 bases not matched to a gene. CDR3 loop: CASSPPPGGLADTQYF. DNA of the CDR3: TGTGCCAGCTCACCCCCACCGGGAGGATTAGCAGATACGCAGTATTTT.

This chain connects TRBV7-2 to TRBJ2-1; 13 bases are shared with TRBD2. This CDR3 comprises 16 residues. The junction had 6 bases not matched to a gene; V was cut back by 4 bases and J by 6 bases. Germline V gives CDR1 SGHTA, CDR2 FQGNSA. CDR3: CASSYWTSGGSNEQFF. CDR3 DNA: TGTGCCAGCAGCTATTGGACTAGCGGGGGTTCCAATGAGCAGTTCTTC.